The 9 T cell receptor beta chains presented below share a single source sample, sequenced in a study of blood T cell repertoires in COVID-19. Using immunoSEQ multiplex PCR, the repertoire was profiled, and TCRdb retains in-frame clones only, with some absent. The table includes 65,000 to 90,000 clones, roughly 84% detected once. The sample consisted of peripheral blood. These receptors came from a woman under 30 with acute or convalescent COVID-19.

The genes are TRBV2 and TRBJ1-1; 12 bases fit TRBD1. The CDR3 is 15 residues long. The germline CDR1 and CDR2 sequences are SNHLY and FYNNEI. Trimming cost V 6 bases and J 10 bases; bases outside gene matches: 12. CDR3 in DNA: TGTGCCAGCAGCTACCAGGGGACAGGGGGCTTCGGAGCTTTCTTT. This encodes CASSYQGTGGFGAFF.

V gene TRBV2 combines with J gene TRBJ2-1; D unresolved. Trimming took off 4 bases at V and 1 base at J, with 5 bases between the two ends. The CDR3 spans 13 residues. The V gene's germline CDR1 is SNHLY and CDR2 FYNNEI. As DNA, the CDR3 is TGTGCCAGCAGTGCCAGATCCTACAATGAGCAGTTCTTC. This gives the protein CASSARSYNEQFF.

The rearrangement joins TRBV5-1 to TRBJ2-1; 11 nucleotides align to TRBD2. CDR1 SGHRS and CDR2 YFSETQ come from the germline V gene. CDR3 size: 18 residues. The V segment lost 4 bases and the J segment 0 bases; nucleotides outside the gene matches: 9. The CDR3 loop is CASSIYSSGRPSYNEQFF. The CDR3 DNA sequence: TGCGCCAGCAGCATTTACTCTAGCGGGAGGCCCTCCTACAATGAGCAGTTCTTC.

The rearrangement uses TRBV28 and TRBJ1-5; weak D call: TRBD1 (6 bases). This CDR3 has 15 residues. Deletions cut 5 bases from V and 7 bases from J, with 18 bases between. CDR1 and CDR2 (germline): MDHEN, SYDVKM. The CDR3 nucleotides are TGTGCCAGCAGTCCGGCCGTGGGGGCGGGCCAGCCCCAGCATTTT. This encodes CASSPAVGAGQPQHF.

The chain is built from TRBV7-9 and TRBJ2-5; D is uncertain. Trimming stripped 1 base from V and 5 bases from J, with 11 bases between. CDR1 is SEHNR and CDR2 is FQNEAQ in the germline V gene (reference sequence). The CDR3 totals 14 residues. Here the CDR3 DNA reads TGTGCCAGCAGCTTAGGGGCCTTGTATGAGACCCAGTACTTC. This sequence encodes CASSLGALYETQYF. The whole variable domain, filled in from reference TRBV7-9 and TRBJ2-5, reads DTGVSQNPRHKITKRGQNVTFRCDPISEHNRLYWYRQTLGQGPEFLTYFQNEAQLEKSRLLSDRFSAERPKGSFSTLEIQRTEQGDSAMYLCASSLGALYETQYFGPGTRLLVL.

The chain carries TRBV7-9 and TRBJ2-1, with D tentatively TRBD2 (6 bases). CDR1 is SEHNR, CDR2 FQNEAQ, per germline (reference sequence). This CDR3 has 18 amino acids. The germline V and J ends were trimmed by 5 bases and 1 base, with 21 bases remaining between them. Here the CDR3 reads CASSPHGGPTVSYNEQFF. CDR3 nucleotides: TGTGCCAGCAGCCCCCACGGGGGACCGACCGTATCCTACAATGAGCAGTTCTTC.

This chain links TRBV27 with TRBJ2-4; the D gene is possibly TRBD1 (6 bases). Germline V gene sequence: CDR1 MNHEY, CDR2 SMNVEV (reference sequence). Trimming removed 5 bases from V and 9 bases from J, with 11 bases in between. This CDR3 region has 12 residues. CDR3 amino acids: CASSNRVGIQYF. Written as DNA, the CDR3 is TGTGCCAGCAGTAACAGGGTTGGCATTCAGTACTTC.

The table lists this clone with a few counts. This rearrangement joins TRBV3-1 (or the pseudogene TRBV3-2) to TRBJ2-7; D is uncertain. The CDR3 totals 16 residues. The germline CDR1 and CDR2 sequences are LGHDT and YNNKEL (reference sequence). Trimming removed 0 bases at V and 0 bases at J, with 12 bases between. CDR3 amino acids: CASSQDPSANSYEQYF. CDR3 nucleotides: TGTGCCAGCAGCCAAGATCCCAGCGCCAACTCCTACGAGCAGTACTTC.

This clone came up a few times. The chain has TRBV19 and TRBJ1-6, with a tentative D call TRBD1 (6 bases). This CDR3 is 13 amino acids long. Germline CDR1 LNHDA, CDR2 SQIVND (reference sequence). V dropped 5 bases and J dropped 5 bases, with 7 bases sitting between them. In DNA, the CDR3 is TGTGCCAGTAGTGGACAGAATAATTCACCCCTCCACTTT. Translation gives CASSGQNNSPLHF.